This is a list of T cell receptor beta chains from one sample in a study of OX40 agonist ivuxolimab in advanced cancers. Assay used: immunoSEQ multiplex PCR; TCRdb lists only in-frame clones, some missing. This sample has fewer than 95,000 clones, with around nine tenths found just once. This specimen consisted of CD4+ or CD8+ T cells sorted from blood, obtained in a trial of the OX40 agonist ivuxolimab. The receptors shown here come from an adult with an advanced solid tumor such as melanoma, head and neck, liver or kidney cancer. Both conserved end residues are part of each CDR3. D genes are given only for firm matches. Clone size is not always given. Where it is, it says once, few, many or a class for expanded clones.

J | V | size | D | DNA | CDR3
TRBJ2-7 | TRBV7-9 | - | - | TGTGCCAGCAGCTTAGCGATGGGTACCTACGAGCAGTACTTC | CASSLAMGTYEQYF
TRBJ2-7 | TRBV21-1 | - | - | TGTGCCAGCAGCCCAGGGGGATCTGGCGAGCAGTACTTC | CASSPGGSGEQYF
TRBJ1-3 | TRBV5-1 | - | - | TGCGCCAGCAGGATTACGGGCTCTGGAAACACCATATATTTT | CASRITGSGNTIYF
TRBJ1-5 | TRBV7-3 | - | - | TGTGCCAGCAGCTTTCAGGGAGACGCGCAGCCCCAGCATTTT | CASSFQGDAQPQHF
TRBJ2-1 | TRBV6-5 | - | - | TGTGCCAGCAGTTACGGCAGGGACGGGAATGAGCAGTTCTTC | CASSYGRDGNEQFF
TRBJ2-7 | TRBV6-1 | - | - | TGTGCCAGCAGCCGCAATCTAGGCGAGCAGTACTTC | CASSRNLGEQYF
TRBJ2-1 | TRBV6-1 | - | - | TGTGCCAGCGGCACTAGCCCGAGGCATGAGCAGTTCTTC | CASGTSPRHEQFF
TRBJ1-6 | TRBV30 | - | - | TGTGCCTGGAGTCCTACCTATAATTCACCCCTCCACTTT | CAWSPTYNSPLHF
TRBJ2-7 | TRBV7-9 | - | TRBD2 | TGTGCCAGCAGCTTTAGCGGGTCCTACGAGCAGTACTTC | CASSFSGSYEQYF
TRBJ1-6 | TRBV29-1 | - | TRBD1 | TGCAGCGTGCGCGGGACAGGGAATAATTCACCCCTCCACTTT | CSVRGTGNNSPLHF
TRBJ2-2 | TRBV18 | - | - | TGTGCCAGCTCACCAGCCGGAACCACCGGGGAGCTGTTTTTT | CASSPAGTTGELFF
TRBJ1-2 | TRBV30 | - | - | TGTGCCTGGGGGGGCGGTGGAAGTGGAGGCTACACCTTC | CAWGGGGSGGYTF
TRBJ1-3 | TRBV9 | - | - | TGTGCCAGCAGCGTCACAGTTGGAAACACCATATATTTT | CASSVTVGNTIYF
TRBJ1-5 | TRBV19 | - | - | TGTGCCAGTAGTATAGATGGGGGGAAAGGCAATCAGCCCCAGCATTTT | CASSIDGGKGNQPQHF
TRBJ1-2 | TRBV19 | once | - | TGTGCCAGTAGTATAGAAGGAGGGAACCCGGTCTATGGCTACACCTTC | CASSIEGGNPVYGYTF
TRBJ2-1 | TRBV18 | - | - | TGTGCCAGCTCACCCGAGAGACGCTCCTACAATGAGCAGTTCTTC | CASSPERRSYNEQFF
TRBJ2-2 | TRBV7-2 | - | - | TGTGCCAGCAGCTCCAGGGTTTACACCGGGGAGCTGTTTTTT | CASSSRVYTGELFF
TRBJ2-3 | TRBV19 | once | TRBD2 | TGTGCCAGTACCCTGAGCGGGAGGAGCACAGATACGCAGTATTTT | CASTLSGRSTDTQYF
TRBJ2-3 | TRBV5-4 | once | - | TGTGCCAGCAGCTTTTGGCGGGCCTACGGCACAGATACGCAGTATTTT | CASSFWRAYGTDTQYF
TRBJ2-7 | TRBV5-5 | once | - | TGTGCCAGCAGCATAACAACAGGGTTCCCAGCGGTCCGACAGTACTTC | CASSITTGFPAVRQYF
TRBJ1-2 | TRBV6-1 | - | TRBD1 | TGTGCCAGCAGGACCAGGACAGGGCTAACGGGCTACACCTTC | CASRTRTGLTGYTF
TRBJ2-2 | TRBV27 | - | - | TGTGCCAGCAGTTTTCAGGGGAGTTCGAACACCGGGGAGCTGTTTTTT | CASSFQGSSNTGELFF
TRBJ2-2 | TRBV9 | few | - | TGTGCCAGCAGCGTTACAGGGACCGGGGAGCTGTTTTTT | CASSVTGTGELFF
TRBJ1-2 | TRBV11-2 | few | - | TGTGCCAGCAGTCTGCTGGGTAGGGATGGCTACACCTTC | CASSLLGRDGYTF
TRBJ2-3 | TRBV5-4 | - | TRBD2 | TGTGCCAGCTCGTTTGGAGCGGGAAATGGGGATACGCAGTATTTT | CASSFGAGNGDTQYF
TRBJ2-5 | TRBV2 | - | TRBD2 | TGTGCCAGCAGTGAGCCGGGACTAGCGGGATACCAAGAGACCCAGTACTTC | CASSEPGLAGYQETQYF
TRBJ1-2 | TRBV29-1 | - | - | TGCAGCGTTGACGGACAGTTCTCCTATGGCTACACCTTC | CSVDGQFSYGYTF
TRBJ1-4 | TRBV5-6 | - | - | TGTGCCAGCAGCTTGTTGAGGGGCCAGCTTGGGGAAAAACTGTTTTTT | CASSLLRGQLGEKLFF
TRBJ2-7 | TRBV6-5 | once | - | TGTGCCAGCCATGTAGCGGCCTTTTCCTACGAGCAGTACTTC | CASHVAAFSYEQYF
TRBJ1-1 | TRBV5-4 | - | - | TGTGCCAGCAGCAAAGGGCCTGGTTCGAGGGGACGGAACACTGAAGCTTTCTTT | CASSKGPGSRGRNTEAFF
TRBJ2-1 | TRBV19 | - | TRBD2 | TGTGCCAGTAGTATCCAGACTAGCGGGAGTGGGGCGGGCAATGAGCAGTTCTTC | CASSIQTSGSGAGNEQFF
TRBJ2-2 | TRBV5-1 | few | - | TGCGCCAGCAGCCTCCCGGACACCTATACCGGGGAGCTGTTTTTT | CASSLPDTYTGELFF
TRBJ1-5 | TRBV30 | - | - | TGTGCCTGGAGTATACACCGAGGGGAACAGCCCCAGCATTTT | CAWSIHRGEQPQHF
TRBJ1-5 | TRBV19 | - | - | TGTGCCAGTAGTATTGGTTCGGACAGAATCAATCAGCCCCAGCATTTT | CASSIGSDRINQPQHF
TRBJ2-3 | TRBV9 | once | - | TGTGCCAGCAGCGTAGGTGGCAGGACAGATACGCAGTATTTT | CASSVGGRTDTQYF
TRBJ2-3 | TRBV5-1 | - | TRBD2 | TGCGCCAGCAGCTTGGGGACTAGCGCCACAGATACGCAGTATTTT | CASSLGTSATDTQYF
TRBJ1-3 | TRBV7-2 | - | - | TGTGCCAGCAGCTCCCAGGGAAACACCATATATTTT | CASSSQGNTIYF
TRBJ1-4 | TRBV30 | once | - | TGTGCCTGGCAAAGGGGTTATGAAAAACTGTTTTTT | CAWQRGYEKLFF
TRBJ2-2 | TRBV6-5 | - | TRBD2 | TGTGCCAGCAGTTCCCCAGCGGGACCGTTCGGCGGGGAGCTGTTTTTT | CASSSPAGPFGGELFF
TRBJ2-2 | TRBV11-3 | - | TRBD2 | TGTGCCAGCAGCTTCCGGACTAGCGGGAGCACCGGGGAGCTGTTTTTT | CASSFRTSGSTGELFF
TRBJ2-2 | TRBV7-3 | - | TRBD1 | TGTGCCAGCAGCCTCACAGGGGGCTTCACCGGGGAGCTGTTTTTT | CASSLTGGFTGELFF
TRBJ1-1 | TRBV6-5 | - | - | TGTGCCAGCAGTGATCAGGGAAGCACTGAAGCTTTCTTT | CASSDQGSTEAFF